This entry is about one TCR beta chain. This sample is drawn from a study of Graves' ophthalmopathy and Graves' hyperthyroidism. About the research overall: Upon initial diagnosis and before any treatment, peripheral blood was collected.

Transcripts of RNA were the source for amplifying TCR beta CDR3 regions. Scientists carried out first-round RT-PCR using HTBI primers and then a second-round multiplex PCR. From the multiplex PCR reads, TCRdb called clonotypes with MiXCR, one entry per CDR3 protein. The data show hundreds of thousands of distinct CDR3 sequences, over 20% seen once. V lost 3 bases and J lost 5, with 10 bases in between. The CDR3 length is 12 residues. CDR1 and CDR2 (germline): SQVTM, ANQGSEA. The hyperthyroidism patients, aged 18 to 65, had been newly diagnosed, with under 2 months' duration. The genes are TRBV29-1 and TRBJ2-5; the D gene is possibly TRBD1 (5 bases). Sequencing used peripheral blood. The clonotype originates from a woman aged 18 to 35 with stable Graves' hyperthyroidism. CDR3 protein: CSVDGRAETQYF. The CDR3 DNA reads TGCAGCGTTGATGGCAGGGCGGAGACCCAGTACTTC.